One and the same sample provided the 20 T cell receptor beta chains below, sequenced in a study of blood T cell repertoires in COVID-19. The protocol was immunoSEQ multiplex PCR, while the TCRdb copy is restricted to in-frame clones and leaves out a portion. The sample lists tens of thousands of clones, more than 70% seen once, with about 24% in the top ten. Sample: peripheral blood. The receptors come from a woman older than 75 in a cohort sampled during active or convalescent COVID-19.

The chain combines TRBV5-1 with TRBJ2-3, with a tentative D call TRBD1 (6 bases). The germline V gene has CDR1 SGHRS and CDR2 YFSETQ. CDR3 length equals 17 residues. The V end lost 2 bases, the J end lost 0 bases, and 16 bases lay between the germline ends. Here the CDR3 reads CASSLGTFRGSTDTQYF. CDR3 nucleotide sequence: TGCGCCAGCAGCTTAGGGACGTTCAGGGGAAGCACAGATACGCAGTATTTT.

The rearrangement joins TRBV20-1 to TRBJ2-1, with D hard to call. Trimming pared 3 bases from V and 0 bases from J, leaving 9 bases between. The CDR3 covers 14 residues. CDR1 DFQATT and CDR2 SNEGSKA come from the germline V gene (reference sequence). CDR3 amino acids: CSASLVSSYNEQFF. CDR3 nucleotide sequence: TGCAGTGCTAGTCTAGTCAGCTCCTACAATGAGCAGTTCTTC.

This clone has a single count. The chain employs TRBV7-6 and TRBJ2-2; D ambiguous. There are 15 residues in the CDR3. V shed 0 bases and J shed 2 bases, with 7 bases lying between them. The V gene's germline CDR1 is SGHVS and CDR2 FNYEAQ. The CDR3 sequence is CASSLAPTNTGELFF. In nucleotides, the CDR3 is TGTGCCAGCAGCTTAGCGCCGACAAACACCGGGGAGCTGTTTTTT.

V and J are TRBV13 and TRBJ2-3; D gene unclear. Germline V gene data show CDR1 as PRHDT and CDR2 as FYEKMQ (reference sequence). CDR3 length: 18 amino acids. V dropped 0 bases and J dropped 5 bases, with 21 bases sitting between them. CDR3 sequence reads: CASSLGLPFEEMGDTQYF. In nucleotides, the CDR3 is TGTGCCAGCAGCTTAGGCCTTCCCTTCGAGGAGATGGGAGATACGCAGTATTTT.

Written as DNA, the CDR3 is TGTGCCAGCAGTTTAAACCTGGGGAGTGAAAAACTGTTTTTT. It specifies CASSLNLGSEKLFF. This chain uses TRBV27 with TRBJ1-4; D call uncertain. CDR1 and CDR2 from the germline V gene are MNHEY and SMNVEV (reference sequence). Trimming cost V 2 bases and J 7 bases, with 11 bases left between them. This CDR3 contains 14 residues.

V gene TRBV5-1 combines with J gene TRBJ1-1; 7 bases are a match to TRBD1. With V trimmed by 4 bases and J by 7 bases, 10 bases remained unmatched. CDR1 SGHRS and CDR2 YFSETQ come from the germline V gene. CDR3 length: 14 residues. CDR3 loop: CASSPLGTENEAFF. In DNA form, the CDR3 reads TGCGCCAGCAGCCCGCTTGGGACAGAGAATGAAGCTTTCTTT.

The gene calls are TRBV5-6 and TRBJ1-4; no definite D call. The CDR3 is made up of 15 amino acids. V was pared by 2 bases and J by 6 bases, with 14 bases between. Germline CDR1 reads SGHDT; CDR2 reads YYEEEE. The CDR3 nucleotides read TGTGCCAGCAGCTTCTCGACGAGGGTTGATGAAAAACTGTTTTTT. It encodes CASSFSTRVDEKLFF.

This clone was observed once. The rearrangement links TRBV2 to TRBJ1-5, with 7 bases that match TRBD1. Germline lookup yields CDR1 SNHLY and CDR2 FYNNEI. J was trimmed by 0 bases and V by 6 bases; bases with no gene match: 5. The CDR3 loop spans 15 amino acids. This CDR3 reads CASRGDSYSNQPQHF. The CDR3 coding sequence is TGTGCCAGCAGAGGGGACAGCTATAGCAATCAGCCCCAGCATTTT. Together with reference TRBV2 and TRBJ1-5, the CDR3 gives the full variable domain: EPEVTQTPSHQVTQMGQEVILRCVPISNHLYFYWYRQILGQKVEFLVSFYNNEISEKSEIFDDQFSVERPDGSNFTLKIRSTKLEDSAMYFCASRGDSYSNQPQHFGDGTRLSIL.

The chain is built from TRBV3-1 (or the pseudogene TRBV3-2) and TRBJ1-1; 7 bases agree with TRBD1. Germline CDR1 reads LGHDT; CDR2 reads YNNKEL (reference sequence). The CDR3 has 17 residues. Germline trimming cut 4 bases from V and 0 bases from J; bases unmatched to any gene: 11. Here the CDR3 reads CASSRSRGLYVNTEAFF. The CDR3 DNA follows: TGTGCCAGCAGCCGGTCGAGGGGGCTATACGTGAACACTGAAGCTTTCTTT.

This rearrangement joins TRBV6-1 to TRBJ2-1, with D maybe TRBD2 (6 bases). Trimming left V 4 bases short and J 2 bases short, with 15 bases between. The CDR3 is 16 amino acids. The germline V gene has CDR1 MNHNS and CDR2 SASEGT. The CDR3 DNA reads as TGTGCCAGCAGTGGGGGACTTCCCGAAGCCTACAATGAGCAGTTCTTC. It encodes CASSGGLPEAYNEQFF.

This chain uses TRBV6-1 with TRBJ1-5, with TRBD1 identical over 7 bases. J gave up 7 bases and V 2 bases, and 5 bases lay outside the gene matches. Per germline, CDR1 MNHNS and CDR2 SASEGT. The length of the CDR3 is 14 residues. CDR3 DNA: TGTGCCAGCAGTGAACACCAGGGGGGACAGCCCCAGCATTTT. Translation: CASSEHQGGQPQHF.

This sequence joins TRBV5-6 and TRBJ2-4; a possible D gene is TRBD1 (5 bases). Germline assignment: CDR1 SGHDT and CDR2 YYEEEE. Trimming shortened V by 2 bases and J by 3 bases, and 15 bases separated the two germline ends. The CDR3 runs 16 residues. The CDR3 is CASSLGAGMGKNIQYF. In DNA, the CDR3 is TGTGCCAGCAGCTTAGGCGCAGGGATGGGCAAAAACATTCAGTACTTC.

The chain carries TRBV5-1 and TRBJ2-7; D is possibly TRBD2 (5 bases). Between the trimmed V and J ends, which lost 1 base and 0 bases, there was a span of 8 bases. Germline values: CDR1 SGHRS, CDR2 YFSETQ. The CDR3 has 14 amino acids. Written as DNA, the CDR3 is TGCGCCAGCAGCTTGAGTGACTACTCCTACGAGCAGTACTTC. Translation gives CASSLSDYSYEQYF.

The J gene is TRBJ1-6, the V gene TRBV2, with 7 bases identical to TRBD1. V lost 5 bases to trimming and J lost 7 bases; unmatched junction nucleotides: 8. The CDR3 is 15 amino acids. The germline CDR1 and CDR2 sequences are SNHLY and FYNNEI. CDR3 region: CASSSRDRPNSPLHF. In nucleotides, the CDR3 is TGTGCCAGCAGTTCCCGGGACAGACCCAATTCACCCCTCCACTTT.

The chain recombines TRBV28 with TRBJ2-2; a weak D match, TRBD2 (5 bases). Germline V gene data show CDR1 as MDHEN and CDR2 as SYDVKM. The germline V and J ends were trimmed by 3 bases and 1 base, with 6 bases remaining between them. CDR3 size: 14 residues. The CDR3 coding sequence is TGTGCCAGCAGTTTTGGAGGGAACACCGGGGAGCTGTTTTTT. Amino acid sequence: CASSFGGNTGELFF.

This clone was seen a few times. The chain links TRBV28 to TRBJ1-2; no clear D gene. From germline, CDR1 is MDHEN and CDR2 SYDVKM. The V end was cut by 8 bases, the J end by 8 bases, with 18 bases between. The CDR3 length is 13 residues. CDR3 loop: CASSKTSTKGYTF. In DNA form, the CDR3 reads TGTGCCAGCTCAAAGACTTCCACCAAGGGCTACACCTTC.

The genes are TRBV5-1 and TRBJ2-3, with 8 bases aligning to TRBD2. CDR1 SGHRS and CDR2 YFSETQ come from the germline V gene. The CDR3 runs 17 residues. V lost 0 bases, J lost 8 bases, and 14 bases stayed unmatched. CDR3 nucleotide sequence: TGCGCCAGCAGCTTGGTTCAGAGCGGGGGCCCTAGGGGTACGCAGTATTTT. Translation: CASSLVQSGGPRGTQYF.

The V and J genes are TRBV19 and TRBJ2-7; 10 bases are a match to TRBD2. Trimming removed 5 bases from V and 4 bases from J; junction bases left unmatched: 14. Germline V gives CDR1 LNHDA, CDR2 SQIVND (reference sequence). This CDR3 spans 17 amino acids. CDR3 nucleotide sequence: TGTGCCAGTAGTCGAGAAATAAGCGGGAGGGCCAGGTACGAGCAGTACTTC. It is translated as CASSREISGRARYEQYF.

This sequence joins TRBV7-8 and TRBJ2-1; a possible D gene is TRBD1 (7 bases). The CDR3 has 16 residues. Trimming pared 1 base from V and 6 bases from J, leaving 16 bases between. CDR1 SGHVS and CDR2 FQNEAQ come from the germline V gene. As DNA, the CDR3 is TGTGCCAGCAGCTTAGGGCGGGCAGGGGGGTCCAATGAGCAGTTCTTC. It specifies CASSLGRAGGSNEQFF.

The chain joins TRBV6-5 to TRBJ2-7, with TRBD1 matching 7 bases. Germline V lookup: CDR1 MNHEY, CDR2 SVGAGI. Unmatched junction bases numbered 8, after V lost 5 bases and J lost 4 bases. The CDR3 spans 14 residues. The chain's CDR3 is CASSPRQGHYEQYV. CDR3 coding DNA: TGTGCCAGCAGTCCGAGACAGGGTCATTACGAGCAGTACGTC.